Presented here are 18 T cell receptor beta chains from one specimen sequenced in a study of OX40 agonist ivuxolimab in advanced cancers. The assay was immunoSEQ multiplex PCR, and TCRdb's table has in-frame clones only and misses some. The profile shows approximately 86,000 clones, around 83% of them singletons. The sample consisted of CD4+ or CD8+ T cells sorted from blood, taken in a trial of the OX40 agonist ivuxolimab. The receptors stem from an adult with an advanced solid tumor such as melanoma, head and neck, liver or kidney cancer.

V usage is TRBV6-1 and J usage is TRBJ2-5; perhaps TRBD2 as D (6 bases). Germline values: CDR1 MNHNS, CDR2 SASEGT. V dropped 7 bases and J dropped 2 bases, with 14 bases sitting between them. The CDR3 is made up of 14 amino acids. This CDR3 reads CASILRRDQETQYF. CDR3 DNA: TGTGCCAGCATCCTCCGGCGGGATCAAGAGACCCAGTACTTC.

This clone was recorded at least ten times. This chain uses TRBV7-6 with TRBJ1-3, with a tentative D call TRBD1 (6 bases). Germline CDR1 is SGHVS and CDR2 is FNYEAQ. V lost 1 base and J lost 2, with 18 bases in between. The CDR3 is 18 amino acids. CDR3 loop: CASSLEGGAASTGNTIYF. The CDR3 bases are TGTGCCAGCAGCTTAGAGGGGGGGGCAGCGAGTACTGGAAACACCATATATTTT.

The chain joins TRBV6-4 to TRBJ1-4; D is possibly TRBD1 (5 bases). V shed 2 bases and J shed 11 bases, with 9 bases lying between them. The CDR3 runs to 12 residues. Germline V gene sequence: CDR1 MRHNA, CDR2 SNTAGT. The CDR3 sequence: CASSDGRGKLFF. CDR3 in DNA: TGTGCCAGCAGTGACGGTCGGGGGAAACTGTTTTTT.

The chain links TRBV9 to TRBJ2-1; D possibly corresponds to TRBD1 (5 bases). The germline V gene encodes CDR1 SGDLS and CDR2 YYNGEE. V dropped 4 bases and J dropped 0 bases, with 20 bases sitting between them. The CDR3 is 18 amino acids. CDR3 DNA: TGTGCCAGCAGCCCCTTGGCTGGGGCTTATAGCTCCTACAATGAGCAGTTCTTC. Translation: CASSPLAGAYSSYNEQFF.

This clone was recorded once. The J gene is TRBJ1-2, the V gene TRBV4-2; 8 nucleotides line up with TRBD1. The CDR3 runs 16 residues. CDR1 LGHNA and CDR2 YNFKEQ come from the germline V gene. J gave up 4 bases and V 0 bases, and 7 bases lay outside the gene matches. CDR3 sequence: CASSQDVQGAIYGYTF. The CDR3 bases are TGTGCCAGCAGCCAAGATGTCCAGGGGGCTATCTATGGCTACACCTTC.

The chain uses TRBV6-5 and TRBJ1-2; D not resolved. Germline CDR1 is MNHEY and CDR2 is SVGAGI. Trimming took off 2 bases at V and 6 bases at J, with 16 bases between the two ends. The CDR3 sequence is 15 residues long. CDR3 in DNA: TGTGCCAGCAGTTACACGGGCAGCGCCAAGGATGGCTACACCTTC. It specifies CASSYTGSAKDGYTF.

The chain employs TRBV18 and TRBJ1-5; a possible D gene is TRBD1 (5 bases). The germline CDR1 and CDR2 sequences are KGHSH and LQKENI. Trimming stripped 2 bases from V and 6 bases from J, with 8 bases between. The length of the CDR3 is 13 residues. The CDR3 DNA sequence: TGTGCCAGCTCACCAGGGGCGGGTCAGCCCCAGCATTTT. Translation gives CASSPGAGQPQHF.

There are a few counts of this clone. V and J are TRBV5-4 and TRBJ1-1; D remains ambiguous. Germline CDR1 SGHNT, CDR2 YYREEE (reference sequence). The V end was cut by 0 bases, the J end by 1 base, with 4 bases between. This CDR3 region has 13 residues. Here the CDR3 reads CASSLAGNTEAFF. The CDR3 DNA follows: TGTGCCAGCAGCTTGGCGGGGAACACTGAAGCTTTCTTT.

The chain has TRBV27 and TRBJ1-5; unclear D gene. The CDR3 is 14 residues long. CDR1 is MNHEY, CDR2 SMNVEV, per germline (reference sequence). Trimming took 3 bases from V and 2 from J, leaving 8 bases between them. The DNA of the CDR3 is TGTGCCAGCAGTTTGATATGGGGCAATCAGCCCCAGCATTTT. Protein product: CASSLIWGNQPQHF.

The count of this clone is one. V is TRBV5-1 and J is TRBJ1-1, with unresolved D. The CDR3 runs to 13 residues. The V end lost 6 bases, the J end lost 3 bases, and 12 bases lay between the germline ends. Germline-derived CDR1 and CDR2 are SGHRS and YFSETQ. The CDR3 DNA reads TGCGCCAGCAAAGTGGGAGCGGACACTGAAGCTTTCTTT. Protein: CASKVGADTEAFF.

The chain combines TRBV5-1 with TRBJ2-2, with 12 bases fitting TRBD2. Germline V gene sequence: CDR1 SGHRS, CDR2 YFSETQ. This CDR3 spans 16 amino acids. The trim removed 3 bases at V and 3 bases at J, leaving 3 bases unmatched. CDR3 protein: CASSSLAGGDTGELFF. The CDR3 DNA follows: TGCGCCAGCAGCTCCCTAGCGGGAGGGGACACCGGGGAGCTGTTTTTT.

This chain joins TRBV5-1 and TRBJ1-1; no reliable D call. V lost 0 bases to trimming and J lost 1 base, with 7 bases between them. There are 14 residues in the CDR3. Germline V gene lookup returns CDR1 SGHRS and CDR2 YFSETQ. CDR3 region: CASSLAQPNTEAFF. The CDR3 DNA is TGCGCCAGCAGCTTGGCGCAGCCGAACACTGAAGCTTTCTTT.

J is TRBJ1-1 and V is TRBV7-9; no clear D. Germline-derived CDR1 and CDR2 are SEHNR and FQNEAQ (reference sequence). This CDR3 has 12 amino acids. Trimming took off 4 bases at V and 4 bases at J, with 7 bases between the two ends. CDR3 coding DNA: TGTGCCAGCAGCTCCGGGTTCACTGAAGCTTTCTTT. Encoded protein: CASSSGFTEAFF.

The chain joins TRBV7-9 to TRBJ1-4; TRBD1 agrees at 8 bases. CDR1 is SEHNR, CDR2 FQNEAQ, per germline (reference sequence). The ends lost 6 bases at V and 8 bases at J; junction bases unmatched: 20. The CDR3 is 18 amino acids. In nucleotides, the CDR3 is TGTGCCAGCAGTTCAAGAGAAAGTCGGAAGGGGACAGGAGAAAAACTGTTTTTT. The encoded protein is CASSSRESRKGTGEKLFF.

The chain carries TRBV2 and TRBJ2-7, with D uncertain. Per the germline V gene, CDR1 is SNHLY and CDR2 is FYNNEI. Trimming removed 7 bases at V and 0 bases at J, with 7 bases between. The CDR3 length is 12 residues. The CDR3 coding sequence is TGTGCCAGCAACCCAAACTCCTACGAGCAGTACTTC. Translated: CASNPNSYEQYF. The full variable domain, its missing parts supplied by reference TRBV2 and TRBJ2-7, is EPEVTQTPSHQVTQMGQEVILRCVPISNHLYFYWYRQILGQKVEFLVSFYNNEISEKSEIFDDQFSVERPDGSNFTLKIRSTKLEDSAMYFCASNPNSYEQYFGPGTRLTVT.

This clone was seen more than once but under ten times. CDR3 bases: TGTGCCAGCAGGATTGGGGCAGGATCTGGCTACACCTTC. Its translation is CASRIGAGSGYTF. The chain carries TRBV5-8 and TRBJ1-2; possibly TRBD1 for D (5 bases). V was trimmed by 5 bases and J by 7 bases, leaving 15 bases between them. The CDR3 is 13 amino acids. The germline V gene has CDR1 SGHTS and CDR2 YDEGEE.

V usage is TRBV27 and J usage is TRBJ1-2; TRBD1 matches at 8 bases. V shed 5 bases, J shed 5 bases, and the junction held 7 bases outside the gene matches. The CDR3 runs 14 residues. Per the germline V gene, CDR1 is MNHEY and CDR2 is SMNVEV (reference sequence). The CDR3 nucleotides are TGTGCCAGCAGTCCCCGGACAGGGAATTATGGCTACACCTTC. Its protein product is CASSPRTGNYGYTF.

The CDR3 is CASSLGGQEIYEQYF. CDR3 bases: TGTGCCAGCAGCTTAGGGGGACAGGAGATCTACGAGCAGTACTTC. This chain uses TRBV7-2 with TRBJ2-7, with 8 positions matching TRBD1. The CDR3 length is 15 residues. The V gene's germline CDR1 is SGHTA and CDR2 FQGNSA. V shed 1 base and J 3 bases; nucleotides not matched to a gene: 5.